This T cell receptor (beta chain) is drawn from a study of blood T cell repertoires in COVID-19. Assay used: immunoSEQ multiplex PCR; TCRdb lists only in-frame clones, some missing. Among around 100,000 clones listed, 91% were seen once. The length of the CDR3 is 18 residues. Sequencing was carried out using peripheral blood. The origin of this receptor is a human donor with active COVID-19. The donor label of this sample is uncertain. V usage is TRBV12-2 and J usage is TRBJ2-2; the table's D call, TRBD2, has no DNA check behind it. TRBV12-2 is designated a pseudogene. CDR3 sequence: CASRSSDWTSRITGELFF. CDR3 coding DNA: TGTGCAAGTCGCTCGAGTGACTGGACTAGCCGAATCACCGGGGAGCTGTTTTTT.